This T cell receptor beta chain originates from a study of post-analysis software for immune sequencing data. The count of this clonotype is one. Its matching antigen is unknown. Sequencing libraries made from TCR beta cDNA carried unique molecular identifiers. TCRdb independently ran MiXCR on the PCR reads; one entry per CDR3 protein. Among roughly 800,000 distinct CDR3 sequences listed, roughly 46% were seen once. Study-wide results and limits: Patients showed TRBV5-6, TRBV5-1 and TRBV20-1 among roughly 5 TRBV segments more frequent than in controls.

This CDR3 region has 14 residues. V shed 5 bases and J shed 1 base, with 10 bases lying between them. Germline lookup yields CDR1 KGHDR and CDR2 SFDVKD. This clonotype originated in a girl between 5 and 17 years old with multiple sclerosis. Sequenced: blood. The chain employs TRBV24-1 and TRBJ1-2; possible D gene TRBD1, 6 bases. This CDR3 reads CATSGTGINYGYTF. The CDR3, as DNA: TGTGCCACCAGTGGAACAGGGATTAACTATGGCTACACCTTC.